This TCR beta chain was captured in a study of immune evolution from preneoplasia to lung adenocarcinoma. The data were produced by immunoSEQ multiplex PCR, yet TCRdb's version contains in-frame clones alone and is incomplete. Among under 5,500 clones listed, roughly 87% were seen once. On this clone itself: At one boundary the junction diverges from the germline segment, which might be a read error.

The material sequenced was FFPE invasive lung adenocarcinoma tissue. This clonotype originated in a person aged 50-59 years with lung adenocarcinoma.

CDR3 sequence: CASSYGVTAGLPEAFF. Here the CDR3 DNA reads TGTGCCAGCAGTTACGGAGTGACCGCCGGCCTGCCTGAGGCTTTCTTT. The rearrangement joins TRBV6-6 to TRBJ1-1; D gene ambiguous. CDR1 and CDR2 from the germline V gene are MNHNY and SVGAGI (reference sequence). CDR3 length: 16 residues.